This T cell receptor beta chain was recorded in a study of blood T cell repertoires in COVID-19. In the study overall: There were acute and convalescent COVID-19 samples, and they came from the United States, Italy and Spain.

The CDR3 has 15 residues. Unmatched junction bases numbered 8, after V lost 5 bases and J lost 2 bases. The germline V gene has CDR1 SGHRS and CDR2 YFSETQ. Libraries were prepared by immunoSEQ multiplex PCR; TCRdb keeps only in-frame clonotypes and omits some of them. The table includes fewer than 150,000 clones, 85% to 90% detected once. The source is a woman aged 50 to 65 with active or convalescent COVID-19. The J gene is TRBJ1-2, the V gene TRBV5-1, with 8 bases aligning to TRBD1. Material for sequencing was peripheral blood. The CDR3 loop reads CASRDRDRKNYGYTF. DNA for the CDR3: TGCGCCAGCAGGGACCGGGACAGGAAAAACTATGGCTACACCTTC.